The clone carrying this T cell receptor (beta chain) was detected only a few times. V shed 7 bases and J shed 10 bases, with 20 bases lying between them. Germline CDR1 MDHEN, CDR2 SYDVKM. This CDR3 has 13 amino acids. TCRdb re-analysed the RT-PCR reads in MiXCR, keeping a single row per CDR3 protein. The sample consists of 920,000 or so distinct CDR3 sequences, over 15% of them appearing once. The source of the sample is a study of patients and donors after allogeneic stem cell transplantation. The chain has TRBV28 and TRBJ2-7; D is possibly TRBD1 or TRBD2 (5 bases each). The TCR was taken from a human donor who was either an allogeneic HSCT recipient or a stem cell or donor lymphocyte infusion donor (not recorded which). It is not recorded whose cells these are; they may come from a transplant donor. Sequenced sample: blood, either unsorted or a sorted T cell fraction (not recorded which). CDR3 region: CASTAGTPPYQYF. CDR3 in DNA: TGTGCCAGCACCGCCGGGACCCCTCCGTATCAGTACTTC.